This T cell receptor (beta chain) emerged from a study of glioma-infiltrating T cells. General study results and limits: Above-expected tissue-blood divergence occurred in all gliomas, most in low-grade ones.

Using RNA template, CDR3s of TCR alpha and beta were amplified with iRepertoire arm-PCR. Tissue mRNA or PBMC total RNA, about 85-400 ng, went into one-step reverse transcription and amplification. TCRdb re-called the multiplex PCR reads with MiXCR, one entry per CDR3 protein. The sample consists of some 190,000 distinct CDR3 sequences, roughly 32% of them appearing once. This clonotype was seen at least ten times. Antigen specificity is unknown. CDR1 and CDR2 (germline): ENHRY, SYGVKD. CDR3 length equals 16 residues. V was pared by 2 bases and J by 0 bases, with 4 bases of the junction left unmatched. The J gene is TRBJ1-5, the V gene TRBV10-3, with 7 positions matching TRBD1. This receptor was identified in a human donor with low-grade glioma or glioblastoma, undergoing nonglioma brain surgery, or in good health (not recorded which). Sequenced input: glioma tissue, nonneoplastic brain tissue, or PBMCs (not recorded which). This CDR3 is CAISETGQNSNQPQHF. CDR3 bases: TGTGCCATCAGTGAGACGGGACAGAATAGCAATCAGCCCCAGCATTTT.